This TCR beta chain was documented in a study of T cells in localized non-small cell lung cancer. Study-wide results and caveats: Out of the top 100 tumor clones, a median around 57 were seen in adjacent lung. Among the tissues sampled, uninvolved adjacent lung had the highest T cell clonality, above tumor.

This clone was observed a few times. Its specificity is unknown. This CDR3 is built from 15 residues. Germline V gene sequence: CDR1 SNHLY, CDR2 FYNNEI. Between the trimmed V and J ends, which lost 4 bases and 3 bases, there was a span of 15 bases. Here immunoSEQ multiplex PCR was the method, and the copy in TCRdb shows in-frame clones only, minus some. The sample contains tens of thousands of clones, approximately 90% of which appear only once. Sequencing used peripheral blood, obtained before any cancer treatment. The chain is built from TRBV2 and TRBJ1-1; possible D gene TRBD1, 6 bases. The clonotype originates from a woman aged 40-75 years with stage I squamous cell lung carcinoma. CDR3 nucleotide sequence: TGTGCCAGCAGTGTTGGGACACTAGTGTACACTGAAGCTTTCTTT. Protein: CASSVGTLVYTEAFF.